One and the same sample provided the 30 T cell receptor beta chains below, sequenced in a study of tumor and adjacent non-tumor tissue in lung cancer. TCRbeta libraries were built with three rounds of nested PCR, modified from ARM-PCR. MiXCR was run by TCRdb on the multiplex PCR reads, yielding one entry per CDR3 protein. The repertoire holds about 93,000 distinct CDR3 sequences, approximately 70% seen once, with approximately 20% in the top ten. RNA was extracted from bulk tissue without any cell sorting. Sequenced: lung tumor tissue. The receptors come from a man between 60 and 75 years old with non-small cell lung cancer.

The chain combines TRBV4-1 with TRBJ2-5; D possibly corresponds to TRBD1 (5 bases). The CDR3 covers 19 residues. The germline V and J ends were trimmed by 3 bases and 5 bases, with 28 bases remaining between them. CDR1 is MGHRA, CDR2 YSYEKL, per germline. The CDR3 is CASSHYTSRLGPSAETQYF. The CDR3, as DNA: TGCGCCAGCAGCCATTATACCAGCCGATTGGGGCCTTCTGCGGAGACCCAGTACTTC.

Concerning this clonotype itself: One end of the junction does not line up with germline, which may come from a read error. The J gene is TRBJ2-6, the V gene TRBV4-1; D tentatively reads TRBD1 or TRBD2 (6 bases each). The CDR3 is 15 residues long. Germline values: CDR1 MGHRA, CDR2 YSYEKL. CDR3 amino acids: CDSSQEGSGANVLTF. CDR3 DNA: TGCGACAGCAGCCAAGAAGGGTCGGGGGCCAACGTCCTGACCTTC.

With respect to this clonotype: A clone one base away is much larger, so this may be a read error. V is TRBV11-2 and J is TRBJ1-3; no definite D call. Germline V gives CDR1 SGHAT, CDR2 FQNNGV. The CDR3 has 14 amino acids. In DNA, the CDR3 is TGTGTCAGCAGCTTCGCCGGGGCTGGAAACACCATATATTTT. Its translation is CVSSFAGAGNTIYF.

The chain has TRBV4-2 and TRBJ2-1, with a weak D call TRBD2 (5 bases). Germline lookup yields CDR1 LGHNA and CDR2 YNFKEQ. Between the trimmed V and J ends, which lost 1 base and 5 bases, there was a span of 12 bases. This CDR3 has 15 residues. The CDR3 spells CASSQGGSSNNEQFF. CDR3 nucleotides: TGTGCCAGCAGCCAAGGTGGGAGCAGCAACAATGAGCAGTTCTTC.

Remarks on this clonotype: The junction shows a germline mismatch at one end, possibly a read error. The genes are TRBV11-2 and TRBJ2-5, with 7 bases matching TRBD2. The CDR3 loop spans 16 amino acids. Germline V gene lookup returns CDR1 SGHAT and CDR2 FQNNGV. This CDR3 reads CVSSLHGLVVQETQYF. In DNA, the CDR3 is TGTGTCAGCAGCTTACACGGACTAGTCGTCCAAGAAACCCAGTACTTC.

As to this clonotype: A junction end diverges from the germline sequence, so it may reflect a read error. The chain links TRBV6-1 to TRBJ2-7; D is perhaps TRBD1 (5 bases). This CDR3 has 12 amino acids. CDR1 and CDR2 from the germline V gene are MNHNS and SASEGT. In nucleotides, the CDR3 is TGCGCCAGCACCAAAGTCAGGGACGAGCAGTACTTC. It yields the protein CASTKVRDEQYF.

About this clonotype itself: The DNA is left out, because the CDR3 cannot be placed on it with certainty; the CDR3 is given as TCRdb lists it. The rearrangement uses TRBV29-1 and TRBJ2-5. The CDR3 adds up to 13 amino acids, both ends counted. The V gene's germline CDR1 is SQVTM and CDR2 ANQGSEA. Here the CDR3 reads CSVAFGSRETQYF.

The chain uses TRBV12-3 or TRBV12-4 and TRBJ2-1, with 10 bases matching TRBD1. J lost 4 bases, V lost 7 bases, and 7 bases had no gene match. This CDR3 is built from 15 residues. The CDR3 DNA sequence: TGTGCCAGCACTGCCCGGGACAGGGGTTACAATGAGCAGTTCTTC. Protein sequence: CASTARDRGYNEQFF.

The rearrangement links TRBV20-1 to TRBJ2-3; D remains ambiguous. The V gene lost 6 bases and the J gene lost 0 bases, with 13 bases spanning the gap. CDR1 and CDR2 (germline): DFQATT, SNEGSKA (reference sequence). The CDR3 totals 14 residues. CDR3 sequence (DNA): TGCAGTGCACAGAAAGTGTTCAGCACAGATACGCAGTATTTT. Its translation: CSAQKVFSTDTQYF.

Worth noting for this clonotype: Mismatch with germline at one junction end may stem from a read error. This chain's CDR3 is CTSGLVRELPYRGEQFF. CDR3 coding DNA: TGTACCAGCGGCTTAGTGAGGGAACTGCCTTACCGAGGGGAGCAGTTCTTC. J is TRBJ2-1 and V is TRBV11-2, with D maybe TRBD2 (5 bases). Germline CDR1 SGHAT, CDR2 FQNNGV. This CDR3 is 17 amino acids long.

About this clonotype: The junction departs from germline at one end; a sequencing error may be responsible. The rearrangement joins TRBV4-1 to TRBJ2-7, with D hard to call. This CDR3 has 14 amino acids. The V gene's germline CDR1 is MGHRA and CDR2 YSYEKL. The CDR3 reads CASSQVGQRDDQYF. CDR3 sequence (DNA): TGCGCCAGCAGTCAAGTCGGCCAGCGCGACGATCAGTACTTC.

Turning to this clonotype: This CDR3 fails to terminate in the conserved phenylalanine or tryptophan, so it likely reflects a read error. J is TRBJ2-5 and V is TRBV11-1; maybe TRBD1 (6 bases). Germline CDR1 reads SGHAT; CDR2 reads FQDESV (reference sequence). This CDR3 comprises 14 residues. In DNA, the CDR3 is TGTGCCAGCAGCTCCGAACAGGGCCAAGAGGCCCAGTACTAC. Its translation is CASSSEQGQEAQYY.

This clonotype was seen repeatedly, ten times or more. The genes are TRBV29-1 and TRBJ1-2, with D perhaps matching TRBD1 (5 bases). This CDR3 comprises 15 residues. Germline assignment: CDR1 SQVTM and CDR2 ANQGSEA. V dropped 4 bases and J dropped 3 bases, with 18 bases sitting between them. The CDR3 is CSVAKRSWGDYGYTF. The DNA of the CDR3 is TGCAGCGTTGCCAAGCGCTCCTGGGGCGACTATGGCTACACCTTC.

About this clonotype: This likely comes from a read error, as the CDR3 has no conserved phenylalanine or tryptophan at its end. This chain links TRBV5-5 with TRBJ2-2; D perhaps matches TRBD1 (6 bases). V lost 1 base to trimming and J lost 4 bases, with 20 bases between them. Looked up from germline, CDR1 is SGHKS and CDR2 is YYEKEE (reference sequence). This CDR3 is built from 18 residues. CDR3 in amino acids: CASSLWGYGGACTGELFL. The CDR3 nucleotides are TGTGCCAGCAGCTTGTGGGGGTATGGGGGCGCGTGCACCGGGGAGCTGTTTCTT.

This CDR3 is CASSLVGEVPYRGEQFF. CDR3 nucleotides: TGTGCCAGCAGCTTAGTGGGGGAAGTGCCCTATCGAGGGGAGCAGTTCTTC. The chain combines TRBV11-2 with TRBJ2-1; D could derive from TRBD1 or TRBD2 (5 bases each). CDR1 SGHAT and CDR2 FQNNGV come from the germline V gene. This CDR3 region has 17 residues. V gave up 1 base and J gave up 10 bases, with 23 bases separating them.

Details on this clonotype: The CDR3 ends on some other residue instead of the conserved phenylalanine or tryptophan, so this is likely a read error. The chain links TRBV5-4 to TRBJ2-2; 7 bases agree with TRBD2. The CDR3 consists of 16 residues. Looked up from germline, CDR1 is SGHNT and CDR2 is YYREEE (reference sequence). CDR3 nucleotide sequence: TGTGCCAGCAGCGGGGGGGGGTTGGCGGGCACCTGGGAGCTGTTTTCT. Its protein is CASSGGGLAGTWELFS.

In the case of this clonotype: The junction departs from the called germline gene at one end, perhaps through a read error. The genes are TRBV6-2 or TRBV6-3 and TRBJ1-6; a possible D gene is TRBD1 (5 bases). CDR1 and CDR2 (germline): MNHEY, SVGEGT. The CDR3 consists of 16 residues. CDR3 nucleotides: TGTGACAGCAGCACCCCCCGGGGCTGGGTTGAATCACCCCTCCACTTT. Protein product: CDSSTPRGWVESPLHF.

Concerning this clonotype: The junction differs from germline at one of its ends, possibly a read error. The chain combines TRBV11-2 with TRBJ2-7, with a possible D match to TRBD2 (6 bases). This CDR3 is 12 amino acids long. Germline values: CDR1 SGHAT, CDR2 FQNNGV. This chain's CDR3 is CASILGLHEKYF. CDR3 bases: TGTGCCAGCATCTTAGGACTACACGAGAAGTACTTC. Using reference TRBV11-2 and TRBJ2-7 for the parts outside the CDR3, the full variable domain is EAGVAQSPRYKIIEKRQSVAFWCNPISGHATLYWYQQILGQGPKLLIQFQNNGVVDDSQLPKDRFSAERLKGVDSTLKIQPAKLEDSAVYLCASILGLHEKYFGPGTRLTVT.

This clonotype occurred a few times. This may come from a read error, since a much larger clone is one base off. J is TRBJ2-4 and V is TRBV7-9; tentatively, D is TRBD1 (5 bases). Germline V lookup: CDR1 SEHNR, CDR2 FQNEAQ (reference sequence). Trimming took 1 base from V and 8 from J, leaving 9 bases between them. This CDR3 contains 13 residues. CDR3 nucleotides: TGTGCCAGCAGCTTAGAAGGGGTTGACATTCAGTACTTC. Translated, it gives CASSLEGVDIQYF.

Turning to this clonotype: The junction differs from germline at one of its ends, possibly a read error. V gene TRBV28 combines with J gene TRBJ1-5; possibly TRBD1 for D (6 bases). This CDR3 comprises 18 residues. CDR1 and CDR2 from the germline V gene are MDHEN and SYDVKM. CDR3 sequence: CASSRGRGALDSNQLQHF. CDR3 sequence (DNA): TGTGCCAGCAGCCGCGGGCGGGGGGCTTTGGATAGCAATCAGCTCCAGCATTTT.

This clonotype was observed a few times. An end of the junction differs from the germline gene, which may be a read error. CDR3 loop: CASSLGAGAHTEAFF. The CDR3 nucleotides read TGTGCCAGCAGCTTAGGGGCAGGGGCACACACTGAAGCCTTCTTT. V is TRBV7-8 and J is TRBJ1-1; a possible D gene is TRBD1 (6 bases). Germline V CDR1 and CDR2: SGHVS, FQNEAQ. The CDR3 is 15 amino acids.

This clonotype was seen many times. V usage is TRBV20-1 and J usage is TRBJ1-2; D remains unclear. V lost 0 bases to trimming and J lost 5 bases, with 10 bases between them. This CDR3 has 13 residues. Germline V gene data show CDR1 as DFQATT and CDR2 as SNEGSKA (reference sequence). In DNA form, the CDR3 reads TGCAGTGCTAGAGATCTTTTCGGGTATGGCTACACCTTC. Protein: CSARDLFGYGYTF.

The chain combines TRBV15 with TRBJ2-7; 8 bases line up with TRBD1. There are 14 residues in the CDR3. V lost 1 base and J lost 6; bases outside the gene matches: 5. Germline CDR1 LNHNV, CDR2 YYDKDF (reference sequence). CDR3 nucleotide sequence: TGTGCCACCAGCAGAGGGGCGACAGGGGTCGAGCAGTACTTC. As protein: CATSRGATGVEQYF.

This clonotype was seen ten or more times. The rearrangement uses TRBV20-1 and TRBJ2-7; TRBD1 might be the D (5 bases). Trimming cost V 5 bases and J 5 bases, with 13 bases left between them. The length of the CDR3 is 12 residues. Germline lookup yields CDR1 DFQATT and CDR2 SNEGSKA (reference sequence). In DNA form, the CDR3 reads TGCAGTGCTCAAGTGGTAGGGGACGAGCAGTACTTC. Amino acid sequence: CSAQVVGDEQYF.

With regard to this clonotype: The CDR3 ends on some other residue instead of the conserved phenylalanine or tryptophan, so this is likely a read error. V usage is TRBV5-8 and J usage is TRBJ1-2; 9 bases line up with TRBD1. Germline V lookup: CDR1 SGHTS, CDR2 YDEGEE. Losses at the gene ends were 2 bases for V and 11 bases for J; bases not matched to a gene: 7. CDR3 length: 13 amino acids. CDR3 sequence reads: CASSLQGAGGYTY. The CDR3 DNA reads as TGTGCCAGCAGCTTACAGGGGGCAGGAGGTTACACCTAC.

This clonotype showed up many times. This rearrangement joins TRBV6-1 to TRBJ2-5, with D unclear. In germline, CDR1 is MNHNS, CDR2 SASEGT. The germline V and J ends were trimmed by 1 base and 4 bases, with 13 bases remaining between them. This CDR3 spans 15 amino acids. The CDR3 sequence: CASSEGISGPETQYF. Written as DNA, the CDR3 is TGTGCCAGCAGTGAAGGAATTAGTGGACCAGAGACCCAGTACTTC.

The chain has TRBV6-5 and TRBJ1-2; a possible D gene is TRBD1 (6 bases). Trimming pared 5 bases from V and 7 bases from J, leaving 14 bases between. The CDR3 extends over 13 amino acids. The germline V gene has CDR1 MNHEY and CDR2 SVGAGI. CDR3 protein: CASSQTRGSGYTF. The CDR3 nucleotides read TGTGCCAGCAGTCAAACCAGGGGTAGTGGCTACACCTTC.

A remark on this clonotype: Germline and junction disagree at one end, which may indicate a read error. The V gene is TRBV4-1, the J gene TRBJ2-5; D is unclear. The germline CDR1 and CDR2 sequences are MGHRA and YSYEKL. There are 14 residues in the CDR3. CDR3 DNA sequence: TGCGCCAGCAACCAACAGTGGGGACAAGAGACCCAGTACTTC. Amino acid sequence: CASNQQWGQETQYF.

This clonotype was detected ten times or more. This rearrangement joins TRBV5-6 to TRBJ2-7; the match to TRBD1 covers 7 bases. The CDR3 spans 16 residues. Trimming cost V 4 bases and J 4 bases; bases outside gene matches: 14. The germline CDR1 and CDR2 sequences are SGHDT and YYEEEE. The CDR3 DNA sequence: TGTGCCAGCAGCGTCAGACAGGGCCTTGAGTGGTACGAGCAGTACTTC. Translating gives CASSVRQGLEWYEQYF.

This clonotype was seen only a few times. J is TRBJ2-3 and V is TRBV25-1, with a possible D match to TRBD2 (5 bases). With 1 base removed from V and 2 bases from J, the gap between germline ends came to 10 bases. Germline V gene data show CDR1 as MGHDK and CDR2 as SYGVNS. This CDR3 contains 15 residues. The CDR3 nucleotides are TGTGCCAGCAGTGAATGGACGGGGTACACAGATACGCAGTATTTT. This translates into CASSEWTGYTDTQYF.